This T cell receptor beta chain originates from a study of T cell repertoires in cytomegalovirus infection. Study-wide context: Selection of CMV epitopes for the study included recently identified HLA-C-restricted and well-studied HLA-B-restricted ones. CMV infection together with matching HLA type was indicated by public TCR beta signatures.

From the reads, TCRdb called clonotypes with MiXCR, one entry per CDR3 protein. Of 200,000 to 250,000 distinct CDR3 sequences listed, approximately 38% are singletons. The CDR3 sequence is 14 residues long. Per the germline V gene, CDR1 is SGHVT and CDR2 is SQSDAQ. Trimming cost V 5 bases and J 3 bases, with 11 bases left between them. General study points: Totalled public TCR beta family frequency picked out people who carried CMV plus the relevant HLA. The study found HLA-C-restricted CMV-specific TCR beta clonotypes dominating the ex vivo response.

This clonotype was detected only a few times. Its antigen remains unknown. The source material was CD8+ T cells from cultured PBMCs, sampled from culture after CMV antigen stimulation. V gene TRBV7-4 combines with J gene TRBJ2-4, with TRBD2 as a possible D gene (5 bases). This TCR derives from a human donor in good health (CMV status not recorded). Some clones in this sample may be carry-over from other donors' samples. The CDR3 DNA sequence: TGTGCCAGCAGCCATAGTGCGGGCAAAAACATTCAGTACTTC. As protein: CASSHSAGKNIQYF. Full variable domain (missing parts from reference TRBV7-4 and TRBJ2-4): GAGVSQSPRYKVAKRGRDVALRCDSISGHVTLYWYRQTLGQGSEVLTYSQSDAQRDKSGRPSGRFSAERPERSVSTLKIQRTEQGDSAVYLCASSHSAGKNIQYFGAGTRLSVL.